Detailed here is one T cell receptor beta chain. The CDR3 spans 17 residues. Germline-derived CDR1 and CDR2 are SGHDT and YYEEEE. Trimming took 5 bases from V and 0 from J; bases not matched to a gene: 10. A second PCR, run for about 7 to 11 cycles, used a sample-barcoded 5' primer plus a J-beta primer mix. TCRdb re-called the 5' RACE reads through MiXCR, storing one row per CDR3 protein. The sample has 450,000 to 650,000 distinct CDR3 sequences; 24% are singletons. The sample originates from a study of blood T cells in healthy people across ages. Study-wide background: Per every two T cells, about one barcoded beta molecule was captured by template switching.

In addition, the sample was reused for a study of T cells of mothers and their children. That source reports: At a rate of 1.5 ug per 15 ul, cDNA synthesis received all of the extracted RNA. There were over 9.5 million TCR beta CDR3 reads from each mother and approximately 2.9 million from each child.

The chain recombines TRBV5-6 with TRBJ2-1, with 8 bases fitting TRBD2. The TCR comes from a boy younger than 18 in good health. Sequencing input: blood. The CDR3: CASRNSLAGLSYNEQFF. The DNA for the CDR3 is TGTGCCAGCAGGAACTCTTTAGCGGGACTCTCCTACAATGAGCAGTTCTTC.